These T cell receptor beta chains were read from a single sample in a study of T cell repertoires in cytomegalovirus infection. Using its own MiXCR run on the reads, TCRdb lists one record per CDR3 protein. The table has approximately 340,000 distinct CDR3 sequences, 29% seen once. No antigen has been assigned to these receptors. The sample consisted of cultured PBMCs, taken from culture after CMV antigen stimulation. Receptor source: a human donor in good health (CMV status not recorded). Some clones in this sample may be carry-over from other donors' samples. Each CDR3 is given without its conserved first and last residue.

cdr3_length j_call v_call cdr3_aa
14 TRBJ2-1 TRBV7-2 ASSLVLPGTVNEQF
13 TRBJ1-1 TRBV6-6 ASSLLRGAYTEAF
12 TRBJ2-1 TRBV6-4 ASSDGQGRNEQF
13 TRBJ2-1 TRBV10-1 ASSDGARSYNEQF
13 TRBJ2-1 TRBV5-1 ASSLGGGGYNEQF
10 TRBJ2-3 TRBV20-1 SAPSTGATQY
15 TRBJ2-3 TRBV6-5 ASSYSATDGGTDTQY
16 TRBJ1-3 TRBV7-4 ASSLAPFQAASGNTIY
11 TRBJ1-1 TRBV7-2 ASSLALYTEAF
14 TRBJ2-1 TRBV20-1 SARGLLAGGQNEQF
9 TRBJ2-7 TRBV10-3 AISERYEQY
13 TRBJ1-1 TRBV5-3 ASSSRPPVNTEAF
11 TRBJ1-1 TRBV27 ASSFGQGAGAF
13 TRBJ2-1 TRBV4-2 ASSRDRGNRNEQF
16 TRBJ2-7 TRBV13 ASSSSFDRGVPLYEQY
12 TRBJ2-3 TRBV7-3 ASSGGSGSDTQY
14 TRBJ1-1 TRBV20-1 SAREGFLRENTEAF
11 TRBJ1-6 TRBV29-1 SVSGGVGSPLH
11 TRBJ1-5 TRBV12-3/TRBV12-4 ASSFNSNQPQH
13 TRBJ2-7 TRBV5-4 ASSLGTGLRYEQY
14 TRBJ2-7 TRBV7-9 ASSTRLAVFSYEQY
13 TRBJ1-4 TRBV20-1 SARPHGQGSEKLF
11 TRBJ1-4 TRBV11-2 ASSLDQNGELF
14 TRBJ1-5 TRBV19 ASRLNRDRVDQPQH
13 TRBJ1-1 TRBV12-3/TRBV12-4 ASRPQRGRHTEAF
13 TRBJ1-5 TRBV6-6 ASNRRAGSNQPQH
14 TRBJ1-2 TRBV28 ASRPVTGGAGYGYT
13 TRBJ2-2 TRBV5-1 ASKGGGTQTGELF
14 TRBJ2-7 TRBV5-5 ASSSDPGQLAYEQY
12 TRBJ1-1 TRBV12-3/TRBV12-4 ASSLGDPTVEFG
11 TRBJ1-1 TRBV28 ASRQGGVTEAF
13 TRBJ2-3 TRBV12-3/TRBV12-4 ASSSFEGGTDTQY
16 TRBJ2-7 TRBV7-9 ASSLDGGKGMSSYEQY
14 TRBJ2-7 TRBV7-2 ASSSSGLAVSYEQY
12 TRBJ2-3 TRBV3-1 ASRRGGPTDTQY
14 TRBJ2-5 TRBV10-3 AISDGRRGEEETQY
15 TRBJ2-5 TRBV7-9 ASSLRSAQGGKETQY
14 TRBJ2-1 TRBV7-7 ASSLAWTASYNEQF